This T cell receptor beta chain was found in a study of cytomegalovirus exposure and HLA in healthy donors. General study findings and limits: More than 150 TCR beta chains were listed as cytomegalovirus-associated. Specificity of three CMV-associated chains for CMV antigens was verified in vitro. Accurate prediction of most subjects' HLA-A and HLA-B alleles from TCR beta sequences was reported.

This clone was counted only a few times. Its antigen is unknown. Vbeta (60) and Jbeta (13) primers were used in the PCR. Method: immunoSEQ multiplex PCR; TCRdb's copy keeps in-frame clones and lacks some. This table holds roughly 180,000 clones, just under 80% found once. This clonotype was sampled from a woman aged 25 to 39 in good health and CMV-seropositive. Sequencing was carried out using PBMCs.

The CDR3 loop is CASSATGRYGELFF. Written as DNA, the CDR3 is TGTGCCAGCAGTGCGACAGGGCGATACGGGGAGCTGTTTTTT. V is TRBV25-1 and J is TRBJ2-2; 7 positions match TRBD1. Germline trimming cut 4 bases from V and 7 bases from J; bases unmatched to any gene: 6. Germline loops: CDR1 MGHDK, CDR2 SYGVNS. This CDR3 contains 14 residues.